Listed here are 19 T cell receptor beta chains from one sample, sequenced in a study of early T cells in non-severe SARS-CoV-2 infection. MiXCR, run by TCRdb on the 5' RACE reads, gives a single entry per CDR3 protein. The data show around 26,000 distinct CDR3 sequences, approximately 4.8% seen once. Material for sequencing was whole blood. These receptor sequences come from an adult who was a healthcare worker with PCR-confirmed SARS-CoV-2 infection or an uninfected control (not recorded which).

This clonotype was seen many times. The chain uses TRBV7-9 and TRBJ1-5; D not resolved. From germline, CDR1 is SEHNR and CDR2 FQNEAQ (reference sequence). V was shortened by 6 bases and J by 1 base, with 4 bases between the two germline ends. The CDR3 runs to 12 residues. The CDR3 DNA follows: TGTGCCAGCAGGAAGAGCAATCAGCCCCAGCATTTT. It translates to CASRKSNQPQHF.

This clonotype was seen repeatedly, ten times or more. This chain connects TRBV7-8 to TRBJ1-1; perhaps TRBD1 as D (5 bases). CDR3 size: 13 residues. The V end lost 3 bases, the J end lost 4 bases, and 9 bases lay between the germline ends. Germline CDR1 is SGHVS and CDR2 is FQNEAQ. CDR3 amino acids: CASSFPGTTEAFF. The CDR3 nucleotides read TGTGCCAGCAGCTTCCCGGGGACCACTGAAGCTTTCTTT.

V usage is TRBV28 and J usage is TRBJ1-6; D might be TRBD1 (6 bases). The germline V gene has CDR1 MDHEN and CDR2 SYDVKM. This CDR3 is 14 amino acids long. The V gene lost 7 bases and the J gene lost 8 bases, with 15 bases spanning the gap. As DNA, the CDR3 is TGTGCCAGCATGGGGAACAGGGACCATTCACCCCTCCACTTT. It yields the protein CASMGNRDHSPLHF.

This clonotype was recorded at least ten times. The J gene is TRBJ1-1, the V gene TRBV11-2; D remains ambiguous. Trimming removed 2 bases from V and 12 bases from J, with 16 bases in between. Germline CDR1 SGHAT, CDR2 FQNNGV. This CDR3 has 13 residues. CDR3 loop: CASSLLGGGRTFF. CDR3 DNA: TGTGCCAGCAGCTTATTAGGCGGAGGGCGAACTTTCTTT.

There are many counts of this clonotype. The V gene is TRBV11-3, the J gene TRBJ2-1; tentative D call: TRBD2 (5 bases). The CDR3 has 13 amino acids. V was cut by 3 bases and J by 6 bases, with 9 bases left in between. Germline CDR1 SGHNT, CDR2 YENEEA. The CDR3 here is CASSLGRGNEQFF. For the CDR3, the DNA is TGTGCCAGCAGCTTGGGCCGGGGCAATGAGCAGTTCTTC.

This clonotype occurred a few times. This chain uses TRBV12-3 or TRBV12-4 with TRBJ2-3; D is unclear. The CDR3 totals 15 residues. V was clipped by 3 bases and J by 1 base, with 11 bases between them. CDR3: CASSFKGRGTDTQYF. In nucleotides, the CDR3 is TGTGCCAGCAGTTTTAAAGGTCGGGGCACAGATACGCAGTATTTT.

In its sample, this clonotype was seen many times. This chain joins TRBV6-2 or TRBV6-3 and TRBJ2-7; tentatively, D is TRBD1 (5 bases). Germline V lookup: CDR1 MNHEY, CDR2 SVGEGT. The CDR3 sequence is 13 residues long. V was shortened by 2 bases and J by 0 bases, with 5 bases between the two germline ends. The DNA for the CDR3 is TGTGCCAGCAGTTACGGGGCCTCCTACGAGCAGTACTTC. It is translated as CASSYGASYEQYF.

The table lists this clonotype with many counts. The rearrangement links TRBV7-8 to TRBJ1-2, with 7 bases aligning to TRBD1. Per germline, CDR1 SGHVS and CDR2 FQNEAQ. The junction had 11 bases not matched to a gene; V was cut back by 1 base and J by 12 bases. The CDR3 loop spans 14 amino acids. The CDR3 is CASSLGVPGGDHTF. CDR3 sequence (DNA): TGTGCCAGCAGCTTAGGGGTGCCAGGGGGTGACCACACCTTC.

This clonotype has ten or more counts. The chain joins TRBV20-1 to TRBJ2-1; 12 nucleotides match TRBD2. V shed 0 bases and J 3 bases; nucleotides not matched to a gene: 3. Germline assignment: CDR1 DFQATT and CDR2 SNEGSKA (reference sequence). The CDR3 sequence is 16 residues long. CDR3 in DNA: TGCAGTGCTAGAGAGACTAGCGGGGGCAACTACAATGAGCAGTTCTTC. Protein sequence: CSARETSGGNYNEQFF.

This clonotype was found many times. The chain links TRBV5-5 to TRBJ1-1; D remains unclear. Germline loops: CDR1 SGHKS, CDR2 YYEKEE (reference sequence). With 0 bases removed from V and 8 bases from J, the gap between germline ends came to 17 bases. The CDR3 is 15 amino acids. The CDR3 loop is CASSLAVAYPNEAFF. In DNA, the CDR3 is TGTGCCAGCAGCTTGGCCGTCGCTTATCCCAACGAAGCTTTCTTT.

This clonotype has at least ten counts. This chain uses TRBV5-4 with TRBJ2-7, with D perhaps matching TRBD1 (6 bases). Germline assignment: CDR1 SGHNT and CDR2 YYREEE (reference sequence). Trimming removed 5 bases from V and 7 bases from J, with 13 bases in between. This CDR3 is built from 12 residues. As DNA, the CDR3 is TGTGCCAGCAGTATACTTAGGGGGGAGCAGTACTTC. The encoded protein is CASSILRGEQYF.

This clonotype was seen repeatedly, ten times or more. The rearrangement links TRBV20-1 to TRBJ1-2, with 8 bases aligning to TRBD1. Germline V gene sequence: CDR1 DFQATT, CDR2 SNEGSKA (reference sequence). The CDR3 loop spans 12 amino acids. The CDR3 here is CSALGQDYGYTF. The DNA of the CDR3 is TGCAGCGCTCTGGGACAGGACTATGGCTACACCTTC.

This clonotype was detected ten times or more. The chain combines TRBV5-1 with TRBJ2-7; possible D gene TRBD2, 5 bases. Germline CDR1 SGHRS, CDR2 YFSETQ. The V end was cut by 4 bases, the J end by 0 bases, with 14 bases between. This CDR3 has 15 amino acids. CDR3 sequence: CASSPAAGRSYEQYF. The DNA of the CDR3 is TGCGCCAGCAGCCCCGCCGCGGGTCGCTCCTACGAGCAGTACTTC.

This clonotype came up many times. The V and J genes are TRBV12-3 or TRBV12-4 and TRBJ2-1, with D possibly matching TRBD1 (5 bases). CDR3 length: 11 amino acids. The ends were cut back, 6 bases at V and 7 bases at J, with 7 bases in the middle. The CDR3 bases are TGTGCCAGCAGAGACAGTAATGAGCAGTTCTTC. Its protein is CASRDSNEQFF.

This chain links TRBV2 with TRBJ2-7; D remains unclear. The germline V gene has CDR1 SNHLY and CDR2 FYNNEI. The CDR3 consists of 11 residues. V shed 4 bases and J shed 5 bases, with 6 bases lying between them. The CDR3 is CASSVGNEQYF. The DNA of the CDR3 is TGTGCCAGCAGTGTTGGAAACGAGCAGTACTTC. The full variable domain, its missing parts supplied by reference TRBV2 and TRBJ2-7, is EPEVTQTPSHQVTQMGQEVILRCVPISNHLYFYWYRQILGQKVEFLVSFYNNEISEKSEIFDDQFSVERPDGSNFTLKIRSTKLEDSAMYFCASSVGNEQYFGPGTRLTVT.

There are many counts of this clonotype. V usage is TRBV24-1 and J usage is TRBJ2-3; possible D gene TRBD1, 5 bases. V was shortened by 4 bases and J by 4 bases, with 14 bases between the two germline ends. Per germline, CDR1 KGHDR and CDR2 SFDVKD. This CDR3 has 15 residues. The CDR3 spells CATSESDRGADTQYF. The CDR3, as DNA: TGTGCCACCAGTGAATCAGACAGAGGCGCAGATACGCAGTATTTT.

This clonotype was recorded at least ten times. The chain links TRBV28 to TRBJ2-4; possibly TRBD1 for D (6 bases). The V and J ends lost 5 bases and 1 base respectively, with 6 bases between them. Germline CDR1 and CDR2: MDHEN and SYDVKM. The CDR3 sequence is 13 residues long. In DNA form, the CDR3 reads TGTGCCAGCAGTGGACAGGCCAAAAACATTCAGTACTTC. The encoded protein is CASSGQAKNIQYF.

This clonotype was detected only a few times. This chain connects TRBV29-1 to TRBJ1-1; maybe TRBD1 (5 bases). CDR1 and CDR2 from the germline V gene are SQVTM and ANQGSEA. Deletions cut 5 bases from V and 3 bases from J, with 10 bases between. The CDR3 sequence is 12 residues long. The CDR3 region is CSVSMGDTEAFF. The CDR3 region has the DNA TGCAGCGTTTCGATGGGGGACACTGAAGCTTTCTTT.

This clonotype was observed at least ten times. The V gene is TRBV24-1, the J gene TRBJ2-1, with a possible D match to TRBD2 (6 bases). Trimming cost V 3 bases and J 5 bases, with 13 bases left between them. The CDR3 has 15 amino acids. Germline V CDR1 and CDR2: KGHDR, SFDVKD. The CDR3 loop reads CATSDRTGVNNEQFF. The CDR3 DNA reads as TGTGCCACCAGTGATAGGACGGGGGTTAACAATGAGCAGTTCTTC.